Listed here are 19 T cell receptor beta chains from one sample, sequenced in a study of CD8 T cells in Susac syndrome. An amount of RNA that ranged from roughly 0.45 to 1 ug was reverse transcribed with random hexamers. TCRdb re-called the immunoSEQ multiplex PCR reads with MiXCR, one entry per CDR3 protein. The table records some 150,000 distinct CDR3 sequences, approximately 94% of them present only once. Sequencing used CD4+ T cells from PBMCs. These receptors were collected from a human donor in good health.

The V call is TRBV2, the J call TRBJ1-4; no definite D call. Germline V gene sequence: CDR1 SNHLY, CDR2 FYNNEI. The CDR3 is 14 amino acids. V lost 7 bases to trimming and J lost 6 bases, with 15 bases between them. The CDR3 DNA reads as TGTGCCAGCAACAAGAGAGTCCGGGATGAAAAACTGTTTTTT. Translating gives CASNKRVRDEKLFF.

The chain joins TRBV27 to TRBJ2-1; unclear D gene. V lost 5 bases and J lost 0, with 11 bases in between. Germline V CDR1 and CDR2: MNHEY, SMNVEV (reference sequence). The CDR3 is made up of 15 amino acids. As DNA, the CDR3 is TGTGCCAGCAGTGCATCGCGGAGCTCCTACAATGAGCAGTTCTTC. Its protein is CASSASRSSYNEQFF.

This clonotype has only a few counts. The CDR3 bases are TGTGCCATCAGAAACCCACGCAACTACGAGCAGTACTTC. This codes for CAIRNPRNYEQYF. The V and J genes are TRBV10-3 and TRBJ2-7; no definite D call. Between the trimmed V and J ends, which lost 6 bases and 3 bases, there was a span of 12 bases. Germline V gene sequence: CDR1 ENHRY, CDR2 SYGVKD. The CDR3 spans 13 residues.

The rearrangement joins TRBV30 to TRBJ1-1; D is uncertain. Germline V gene sequence: CDR1 GTSNPN, CDR2 SVGIG (reference sequence). Trimming pared 2 bases from V and 7 bases from J, leaving 17 bases between. This CDR3 has 14 amino acids. CDR3 amino acids: CAWSMGWVDGEAFF. The CDR3 DNA follows: TGTGCCTGGAGTATGGGTTGGGTAGACGGTGAAGCTTTCTTT.

The table lists this clonotype with a count of one. The chain joins TRBV25-1 to TRBJ2-5; 8 bases align to TRBD2. V dropped 6 bases and J dropped 5; count of bases not matched to a gene: 11. CDR1 MGHDK and CDR2 SYGVNS come from the germline V gene. The CDR3 totals 15 residues. The CDR3 here is CASRRGLAGGETQYF. DNA for the CDR3: TGTGCCAGCAGACGCGGACTAGCCGGCGGTGAGACCCAGTACTTC.

In this sample, this clonotype turned up a few times. The rearrangement uses TRBV7-2 and TRBJ2-7, with 9 positions matching TRBD2. There are 14 residues in the CDR3. Germline V gene data show CDR1 as SGHTA and CDR2 as FQGNSA. Losses at the gene ends were 1 base for V and 6 bases for J; bases not matched to a gene: 4. The CDR3 here is CASSLGTSVGEQYF. DNA for the CDR3: TGTGCCAGCAGCTTAGGGACTAGCGTTGGCGAGCAGTACTTC.

The chain combines TRBV13 with TRBJ2-3; D may be TRBD1 or TRBD2 (6 bases each). Trimming stripped 9 bases from V and 0 bases from J, with 13 bases between. The CDR3 contains 14 residues. CDR1 and CDR2 (germline): PRHDT, FYEKMQ (reference sequence). CDR3 DNA: TGTGCCAGTAGAAGGGGGGCTAGCACAGATACGCAGTATTTT. It is translated as CASRRGASTDTQYF.

The CDR3 coding sequence is TGCAGTGCTAGAGATTTCTCTGATCCCTACGAGCAGTACTTC. Protein sequence: CSARDFSDPYEQYF. V gene TRBV20-1 combines with J gene TRBJ2-7; D is uncertain. Germline lookup yields CDR1 DFQATT and CDR2 SNEGSKA (reference sequence). Deletions cut 0 bases from V and 2 bases from J, with 11 bases between. The CDR3 contains 14 residues.

V gene TRBV3-1 combines with J gene TRBJ2-2; D possibly uses TRBD1 or TRBD2 (5 bases each). This CDR3 is built from 16 residues. Germline V gene data show CDR1 as LGHDT and CDR2 as YNNKEL (reference sequence). Trimming stripped 1 base from V and 5 bases from J, with 14 bases between. CDR3 sequence (DNA): TGTGCCAGCAGCCAAGGCTCTTATGGGGGAACCGGGGAGCTGTTTTTT. Translated, it gives CASSQGSYGGTGELFF.

This clonotype was counted once. This chain joins TRBV6-1 and TRBJ1-1, with no clear D. The CDR3 contains 15 residues. CDR1 is MNHNS and CDR2 is SASEGT in the germline V gene. V was clipped by 4 bases and J by 2 bases, with 14 bases between them. Written as DNA, the CDR3 is TGTGCCAGCAGTGCCACAACAAACCTCAACACTGAAGCTTTCTTT. It encodes CASSATTNLNTEAFF.

The J gene is TRBJ1-3, the V gene TRBV12-3 or TRBV12-4; D unresolved. Trimming took 6 bases from V and 3 from J, leaving 21 bases between them. This CDR3 spans 17 amino acids. This CDR3 is CASRPIRATRFGNTIYF. CDR3 nucleotide sequence: TGTGCCAGCAGGCCTATCCGGGCCACCCGGTTTGGAAACACCATATATTTT.

The V gene is TRBV9, the J gene TRBJ2-3; TRBD2 agrees at 8 bases. The V and J ends lost 4 bases and 4 bases, in that order; junction bases with no gene match: 8. Germline-derived CDR1 and CDR2 are SGDLS and YYNGEE. The CDR3 totals 15 residues. Written as DNA, the CDR3 is TGTGCCAGCAGCACTTCGGGACTAGTCGCAGATACGCAGTATTTT. Amino acid sequence: CASSTSGLVADTQYF. Variable domain in full (rest from reference TRBV9 and TRBJ2-3): DSGVTQTPKHLITATGQRVTLRCSPRSGDLSVYWYQQSLDQGLQFLIQYYNGEERAKGNILERFSAQQFPDLHSELNLSSLELGDSALYFCASSTSGLVADTQYFGPGTRLTVL.

DNA for the CDR3: TGTGCCAGCTCCAGGGGTTCAAACGAGCAGTACTTC. Its translation is CASSRGSNEQYF. The chain links TRBV12-3 or TRBV12-4 to TRBJ2-7, with D possibly matching TRBD1 (6 bases). The V gene lost 8 bases and the J gene lost 5 bases, with 13 bases spanning the gap. The CDR3 runs 12 residues.

The chain employs TRBV28 and TRBJ2-7; 9 bases match TRBD1. Germline V CDR1 and CDR2: MDHEN, SYDVKM. V gave up 4 bases and J gave up 2 bases; unmatched junction bases: 6. This CDR3 is 15 amino acids long. This CDR3 reads CASSWTDRGTYEQYF. The CDR3 DNA is TGTGCCAGCAGTTGGACGGACAGGGGAACCTACGAGCAGTACTTC.

The chain couples TRBV2 to TRBJ2-7, with TRBD2 identical over 7 bases. CDR1 is SNHLY and CDR2 is FYNNEI in the germline V gene. Losses at the gene ends were 1 base for V and 4 bases for J; bases not matched to a gene: 7. The CDR3 covers 15 residues. The CDR3 DNA sequence: TGTGCCAGCAGTGAAGAAGGGACTACTTTGTACGAGCAGTACTTC. Amino acid sequence: CASSEEGTTLYEQYF.

V gene TRBV5-4 combines with J gene TRBJ1-3; no reliable D call. Trimming stripped 0 bases from V and 0 bases from J, with 4 bases between. Germline CDR1 SGHNT, CDR2 YYREEE (reference sequence). The CDR3 covers 14 residues. DNA of the CDR3: TGTGCCAGCAGCTTGGACAGCTCTGGAAACACCATATATTTT. This gives the protein CASSLDSSGNTIYF.

The count of this clonotype is one. One end of the junction does not line up with germline, which may come from a read error. This chain connects TRBV28 to TRBJ2-1; 8 bases agree with TRBD2. Germline CDR1 is MDHEN and CDR2 is SYDVKM. CDR3 size: 11 residues. The CDR3 region is CASSSGTRISF. CDR3 DNA: TGTGCCAGCAGTTCCGGGACTAGAATTTCCTTC.

The CDR3 spells CAGSTSGAPNEQFF. CDR3 bases: TGTGCCGGAAGTACCTCAGGGGCGCCCAATGAGCAGTTCTTC. The chain carries TRBV12-3 or TRBV12-4 and TRBJ2-1, with a possible D match to TRBD1 (6 bases). Trimming stripped 11 bases from V and 6 bases from J, with 20 bases between. CDR3 length: 14 residues.

The chain joins TRBV9 to TRBJ2-1, with 9 bases lining up with TRBD2. Germline V gene data show CDR1 as SGDLS and CDR2 as YYNGEE. The CDR3 contains 18 residues. Germline trimming cut 1 base from V and 4 bases from J; bases unmatched to any gene: 12. CDR3 protein: CASSVQGLAGTLYNEQFF. CDR3 bases: TGTGCCAGCAGCGTACAAGGGCTAGCGGGAACCTTATACAATGAGCAGTTCTTC. Full variable domain (outside the CDR3, taken from reference TRBV9 and TRBJ2-1): DSGVTQTPKHLITATGQRVTLRCSPRSGDLSVYWYQQSLDQGLQFLIQYYNGEERAKGNILERFSAQQFPDLHSELNLSSLELGDSALYFCASSVQGLAGTLYNEQFFGPGTRLTVL.